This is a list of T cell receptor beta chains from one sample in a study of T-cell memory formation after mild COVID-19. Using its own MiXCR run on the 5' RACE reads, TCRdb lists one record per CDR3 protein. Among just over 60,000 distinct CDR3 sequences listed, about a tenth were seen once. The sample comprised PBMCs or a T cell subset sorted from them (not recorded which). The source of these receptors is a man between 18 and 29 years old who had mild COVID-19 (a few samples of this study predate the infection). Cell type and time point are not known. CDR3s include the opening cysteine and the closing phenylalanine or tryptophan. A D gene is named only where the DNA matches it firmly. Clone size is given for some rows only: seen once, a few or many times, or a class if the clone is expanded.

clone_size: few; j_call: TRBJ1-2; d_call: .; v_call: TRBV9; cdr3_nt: TGTGCCAGCAGCGTAGGTGGGTCTAACTATGGCTACACCTTC; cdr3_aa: CASSVGGSNYGYTF
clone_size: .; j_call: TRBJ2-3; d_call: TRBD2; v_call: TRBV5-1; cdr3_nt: TGCGCCAGCAGCCCAGGACTAGCGAGCACAGATACGCAGTATTTT; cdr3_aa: CASSPGLASTDTQYF
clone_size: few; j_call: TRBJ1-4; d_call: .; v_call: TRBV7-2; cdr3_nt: TGTGCCAGCAGCTTGGATGCAACTAATGAAAAACTGTTTTTT; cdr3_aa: CASSLDATNEKLFF
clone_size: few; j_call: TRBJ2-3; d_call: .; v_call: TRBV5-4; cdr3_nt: TGTGCCAGCAGCTTGTCGGCAGGGGCTTTCGCAGATACGCAGTATTTT; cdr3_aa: CASSLSAGAFADTQYF
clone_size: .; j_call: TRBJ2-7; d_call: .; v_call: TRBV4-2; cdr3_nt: TGTGCCAGCAGCCAGGCCGAGACTCGGGACGGGCAGTACTTC; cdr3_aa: CASSQAETRDGQYF
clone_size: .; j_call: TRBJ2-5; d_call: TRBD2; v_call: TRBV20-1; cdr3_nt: TGCAGTGCTCCCCATAGCGGGCAAGAGACCCAGTACTTC; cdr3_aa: CSAPHSGQETQYF
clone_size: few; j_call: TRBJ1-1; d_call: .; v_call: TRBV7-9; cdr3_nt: TGTGCCAGCAGACTGGACGCTACGACGGCTTTCTTT; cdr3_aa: CASRLDATTAFF
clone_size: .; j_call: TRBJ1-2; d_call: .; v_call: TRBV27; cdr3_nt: TGTGCCAGCAGTTTAGAAGGAGCCGGTCTCTACACCTTC; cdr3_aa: CASSLEGAGLYTF
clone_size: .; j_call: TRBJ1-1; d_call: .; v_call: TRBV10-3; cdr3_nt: TGTGCCATCAGGTCAGCGAACACTGAAGCTTTCTTT; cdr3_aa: CAIRSANTEAFF
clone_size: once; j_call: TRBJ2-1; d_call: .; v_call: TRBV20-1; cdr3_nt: TGCAGTGCTAGAGCTCTGGGTCGGGGGTACAATGAGCAGTTCTTC; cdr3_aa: CSARALGRGYNEQFF
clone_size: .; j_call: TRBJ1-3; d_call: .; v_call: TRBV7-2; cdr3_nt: TGTGCCAGCAGCTCCTACAGGAGGCAGGCTGGAAACACCATATATTTT; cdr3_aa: CASSSYRRQAGNTIYF
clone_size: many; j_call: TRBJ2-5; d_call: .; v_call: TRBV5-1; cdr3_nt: TGCGCCAGCAGCATCAGGCGGCGAGAGACCCAGTACTTC; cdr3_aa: CASSIRRRETQYF
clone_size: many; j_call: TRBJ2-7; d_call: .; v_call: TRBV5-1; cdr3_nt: TGCGCCAGCAGCCAGGCTGGGGGTTTCTCCTACGAGCAGTACTTC; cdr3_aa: CASSQAGGFSYEQYF
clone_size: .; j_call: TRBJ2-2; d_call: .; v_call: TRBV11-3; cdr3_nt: TGTGCCAGCAGCTTGGACATCAACACCGGGGAGCTGTTTTTT; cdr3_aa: CASSLDINTGELFF
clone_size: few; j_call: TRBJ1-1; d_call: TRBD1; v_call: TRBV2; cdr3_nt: TGTGCCAGCAGCGCCGACAGGGTATCTTTCTTT; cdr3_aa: CASSADRVSFF
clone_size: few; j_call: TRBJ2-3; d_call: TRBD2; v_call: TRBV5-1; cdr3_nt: TGCGCCAGCAGCTTGGGTGCAGGCGGGGGGGCCACAGATACGCAGTATTTT; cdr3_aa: CASSLGAGGGATDTQYF
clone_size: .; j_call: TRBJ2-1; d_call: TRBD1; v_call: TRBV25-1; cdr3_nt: TGTGCCAGCAGTGGTTCCGGGACAGCCTTAGAGGAGCAGTTCTTC; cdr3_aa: CASSGSGTALEEQFF
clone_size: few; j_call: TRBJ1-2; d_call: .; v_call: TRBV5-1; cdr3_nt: TGCGCCAGCAGCCGGAGGACGGCGGAGAGCTATGGCTACACCTTC; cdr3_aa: CASSRRTAESYGYTF
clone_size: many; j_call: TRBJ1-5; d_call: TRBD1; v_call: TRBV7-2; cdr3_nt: TGTGCCAGCAGCCGGGGACAGGGCTTTCAGCCCCAGCATTTT; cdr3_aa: CASSRGQGFQPQHF
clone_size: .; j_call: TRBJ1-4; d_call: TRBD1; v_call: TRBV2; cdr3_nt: TGTGCCAGCAGGCCGGGACAGGGGGCAACTAATGAAAAACTGTTTTTT; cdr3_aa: CASRPGQGATNEKLFF